A selection of T cell receptor beta chains follows, all from one sample in a study of T cells after yellow fever vaccination. TCRdb reanalysed the 5' RACE reads using MiXCR and keeps one entry per CDR3 protein. The top ten hold 15% of the sample, which has about 45,000 distinct CDR3 sequences, about 6.8% seen once. This sample comprised CD8+ T cells not binding an NS4B(214-222) dextramer, sorted from PBMCs, obtained 45 days after the yellow fever booster vaccination. These receptors were obtained from a man aged 30 to 39 who received the YFV17D yellow fever vaccine. Both conserved end residues are part of each CDR3. Each record gives: V gene, J gene, CDR3 protein.

>TRBV7-8|TRBJ1-1
CASSWGTVSEAFF
>TRBV7-9|TRBJ1-3
CASSDAVGGLAGNTIYF
>TRBV6-1|TRBJ1-1
CARSRDGTTEAFF
>TRBV3-1|TRBJ1-1
CATCQGFRGYTEAFF
>TRBV15|TRBJ1-2
CATSSPHDHGYTF
>TRBV30|TRBJ1-5
CAWGTGTESTAQHF
>TRBV18|TRBJ2-1
CASSPPTGYNEQFF
>TRBV19|TRBJ2-1
CASSMLAASIEQFF
>TRBV29-1|TRBJ1-2
CSAESDSWGYTF
>TRBV5-1|TRBJ2-7
CASSLGQTEQYF
>TRBV15|TRBJ2-7
CATSRGSYEQYF
>TRBV20-1|TRBJ2-3
CSARDRDQYTDTQYF
>TRBV4-3|TRBJ2-7
CASSQVRDRGPKQYF
>TRBV20-1|TRBJ2-7
CSANTGGVEQYF
>TRBV20-1|TRBJ2-4
CSARSNIQYF
>TRBV6-5|TRBJ2-1
CASSLLTSGSRSSYNEQFF
>TRBV4-2|TRBJ1-1
CASSQESGAGDTEAFF
>TRBV7-3|TRBJ1-6
CASSLVDREERSPLHF
>TRBV7-9|TRBJ2-3
CASRQGADTQYF
>TRBV15|TRBJ2-3
CATSRPFSGKHTDTQYF
>TRBV20-1|TRBJ1-2
CSARLVVDNYGYTF
>TRBV12-3/TRBV12-4|TRBJ2-7
CASSSGQENEQYF
>TRBV2|TRBJ2-7
CASSEFSREQYF
>TRBV5-1|TRBJ1-5
CASSLAGQGPQPQHF
>TRBV4-1|TRBJ2-2
CASSQEVGGMGTGELFF
>TRBV6-5|TRBJ2-3
CASSSPPGRSFSTDTQYF
>TRBV7-9|TRBJ2-3
CASSLGLAGADTQYF
>TRBV11-2|TRBJ2-5
CASSLLQGAGTQYF
>TRBV10-3|TRBJ1-2
CASTRDRVVYGYTF
>TRBV20-1|TRBJ2-5
CSAPSGGMETQYF
>TRBV6-4|TRBJ2-2
CASSIQGGSTGELFF
>TRBV27|TRBJ1-6
CASSSTAYNSPLHF
>TRBV7-6|TRBJ2-1
CASSSTGGRGEQFF